The 16 T cell receptor beta chains given below trace back to one sample, sequenced in a study of blood T cell repertoires in COVID-19. Some clones are missing from TCRdb's copy, which holds only in-frame ones; the method was immunoSEQ multiplex PCR. The sample includes 150,000 to 200,000 clones, around 81% seen only once; the top ten take about 5.6%. Sequencing input: PBMCs or T cells enriched from blood (not recorded which). The receptors stem from a man between 40 and 49 years old who had recovered from COVID-19.

This clone occurred once. The same CDR3 can be traced to other DNA sequences in this sample. The chain employs TRBV9 and TRBJ2-2, with D unclear. V shed 0 bases and J shed 4 bases, with 10 bases lying between them. This CDR3 is built from 15 residues. Germline V gene sequence: CDR1 SGDLS, CDR2 YYNGEE. The CDR3 DNA reads TGTGCCAGCAGCGTAGAACCCCTACCCACCGGGGAGCTGTTTTTT. As protein: CASSVEPLPTGELFF.

This chain links TRBV9 with TRBJ1-4; the match to TRBD1 covers 7 bases. Per the germline V gene, CDR1 is SGDLS and CDR2 is YYNGEE. The J segment lost 8 bases and the V segment lost 7 bases, leaving 23 bases of the junction unmatched. The CDR3 length is 18 residues. Here the CDR3 reads CASGPPGLRTGFREKLFF. DNA of the CDR3: TGTGCCAGCGGCCCGCCAGGCCTACGGACAGGCTTTCGGGAAAAACTGTTTTTT.

V and J are TRBV5-8 and TRBJ1-5, with TRBD1 identical over 10 bases. This CDR3 region has 14 residues. The V gene's germline CDR1 is SGHTS and CDR2 YDEGEE. The J segment lost 6 bases and the V segment lost 5 bases, leaving 5 bases of the junction unmatched. CDR3 loop: CASRGQGEFQPQHF. In DNA form, the CDR3 reads TGTGCCAGCAGAGGACAGGGGGAATTTCAGCCCCAGCATTTT.

The rearrangement uses TRBV7-9 and TRBJ1-2, with 7 bases aligning to TRBD1. The V gene's germline CDR1 is SEHNR and CDR2 FQNEAQ (reference sequence). This CDR3 is built from 15 residues. With 5 bases clipped from V and 2 bases from J, the junction kept 8 bases outside the gene matches. The CDR3 DNA follows: TGTGCCAGCAGCCCCCGACAGGGAGTGAACTATGGCTACACCTTC. This gives the protein CASSPRQGVNYGYTF.

The rearrangement joins TRBV5-6 to TRBJ2-5; D possibly corresponds to TRBD2 (7 bases). CDR3 length: 13 amino acids. Looked up from germline, CDR1 is SGHDT and CDR2 is YYEEEE. V was clipped by 4 bases and J by 6 bases, with 13 bases between them. The CDR3 DNA sequence: TGTGCCAGCAGCGGAGGGGGGGTAAAGACCCAGTACTTC. Protein sequence: CASSGGGVKTQYF.

This clone was seen only a few times. The genes are TRBV28 and TRBJ1-2; no firm D call. The CDR3 totals 15 residues. Trimming left V 5 bases short and J 4 bases short, with 17 bases between. Germline V gives CDR1 MDHEN, CDR2 SYDVKM. CDR3 protein: CASSTSMEVIYGYTF. CDR3 bases: TGTGCCAGCAGTACCTCAATGGAGGTGATCTATGGCTACACCTTC.

This rearrangement joins TRBV10-3 to TRBJ2-3, with a tentative D call TRBD2 (6 bases). CDR1 is ENHRY and CDR2 is SYGVKD in the germline V gene. This CDR3 is built from 13 residues. Trimming removed 6 bases at V and 2 bases at J, with 9 bases between. Written as DNA, the CDR3 is TGTGCCATCAGGGGCGGGGTCACAGATACGCAGTATTTT. Translating it yields CAIRGGVTDTQYF.

This sequence joins TRBV29-1 and TRBJ2-7, with TRBD1 matching 10 bases. Germline trimming cut 6 bases from V and 3 bases from J; bases unmatched to any gene: 5. This CDR3 comprises 13 residues. The V gene's germline CDR1 is SQVTM and CDR2 ANQGSEA. CDR3 sequence: CSVMTGGSYEQYF. The DNA for the CDR3 is TGCAGCGTGATGACAGGGGGCAGCTACGAGCAGTACTTC.

The chain carries TRBV25-1 and TRBJ2-5; 7 bases agree with TRBD1. There are 13 residues in the CDR3. With 4 bases clipped from V and 5 bases from J, the junction kept 4 bases outside the gene matches. From germline, CDR1 is MGHDK and CDR2 SYGVNS. CDR3: CASSAVGGETQYF. In nucleotides, the CDR3 is TGTGCCAGCAGTGCAGTAGGGGGCGAGACCCAGTACTTC.

The V gene is TRBV30, the J gene TRBJ1-5, with D possibly matching TRBD1 (6 bases). V was cut by 2 bases and J by 8 bases, with 19 bases left in between. Germline V gives CDR1 GTSNPN, CDR2 SVGIG (reference sequence). The CDR3 sequence is 15 residues long. The CDR3 nucleotides read TGTGCCTGGAGTTCCGATAGGGGGGGCAGGGAGCCCCAGCATTTT. This sequence encodes CAWSSDRGGREPQHF.

The sample holds one count of this clone. The CDR3 region is CASSPGQAMNTEAFF. CDR3 nucleotides: TGTGCCAGCTCACCAGGACAGGCGATGAACACTGAAGCTTTCTTT. This chain joins TRBV18 and TRBJ1-1; 7 nucleotides align to TRBD1. The CDR3 extends over 15 amino acids. V lost 2 bases, J lost 0 bases, and 3 bases stayed unmatched. The germline gives CDR1 KGHSH, CDR2 LQKENI.

This chain connects TRBV12-3 or TRBV12-4 to TRBJ2-7; perhaps TRBD1 as D (6 bases). Trimming shortened V by 3 bases and J by 3 bases, and 9 bases separated the two germline ends. This CDR3 is 13 amino acids long. The CDR3 DNA is TGTGCCAGCAGTTTGGGGGCGGTCTACGAGCAGTACTTC. This codes for CASSLGAVYEQYF.

The J gene is TRBJ2-3, the V gene TRBV9; 10 bases line up with TRBD2. This CDR3 region has 15 residues. V shed 4 bases and J 1 base; nucleotides not matched to a gene: 3. Germline lookup yields CDR1 SGDLS and CDR2 YYNGEE. CDR3 DNA: TGTGCCAGCAGCCTCGGACTAGCGGGCACAGATACGCAGTATTTT. Translated, it gives CASSLGLAGTDTQYF. Drawing the rest from reference TRBV9 and TRBJ2-3, the complete variable domain is DSGVTQTPKHLITATGQRVTLRCSPRSGDLSVYWYQQSLDQGLQFLIQYYNGEERAKGNILERFSAQQFPDLHSELNLSSLELGDSALYFCASSLGLAGTDTQYFGPGTRLTVL.

V is TRBV5-6 and J is TRBJ1-1, with TRBD1 as a possible D gene (6 bases). CDR3 length: 15 amino acids. Trimming shortened V by 4 bases and J by 1 base, and 14 bases separated the two germline ends. Germline-derived CDR1 and CDR2 are SGHDT and YYEEEE. For the CDR3, the DNA is TGTGCCAGCAGCGAAAGGGGGATAGCGAACACTGAAGCTTTCTTT. Encoded protein: CASSERGIANTEAFF.

The chain uses TRBV3-1 (or the pseudogene TRBV3-2) and TRBJ1-1, with no clear D. The CDR3 runs to 15 residues. The V end lost 2 bases, the J end lost 4 bases, and 14 bases lay between the germline ends. Per the germline V gene, CDR1 is LGHDT and CDR2 is YNNKEL (reference sequence). CDR3 nucleotides: TGTGCCAGCAGCCAACCAGGACGGGGAATCACTGAAGCTTTCTTT. Its translation is CASSQPGRGITEAFF.

The gene calls are TRBV7-9 and TRBJ2-3; the match to TRBD1 covers 8 bases. The CDR3 is 17 residues long. CDR1 and CDR2 from the germline V gene are SEHNR and FQNEAQ (reference sequence). V dropped 5 bases and J dropped 1; count of bases not matched to a gene: 11. Here the CDR3 reads CASSTSHRGEGTDTQYF. The CDR3 DNA reads as TGTGCCAGCAGCACCTCCCACAGGGGGGAAGGCACAGATACGCAGTATTTT.